Below, one T cell receptor beta chain is given with its context. Its antigen remains unknown. A much more abundant neighbour one base away suggests this may be a read error. A library of TCRbeta sequences, prepared with unique molecular identifiers, was generated. TCRdb re-analysed the PCR reads in MiXCR, keeping a single row per CDR3 protein. The data hold about 640,000 distinct CDR3 sequences, with over 10% observed a single time. CDR1 is LGHNA, CDR2 YSLEER, per germline. The CDR3 totals 13 residues. The record originates from a study of T-cell reconstitution after alpha-beta-depleted transplantation in children. Study conclusions and caveats: Hyperexpanded clones declined; after one year, newly produced T cells mostly supplied diversity.

The sequences come from PBMCs, mostly from graft donor cells, collected 360 days after TCRalphabeta/CD19-depleted stem cell transplant. The V and J genes are TRBV4-3 and TRBJ2-3, with TRBD2 matching 11 bases. The receptor was derived from a male patient younger than 18 who had a stem cell transplant for acute myeloid leukemia, so the T cells may come from the graft donor. CDR3 sequence (DNA): TGCGCCAGCAGTCTCCTACTAGCGGGAGTCCCGAATTTT. Translated, it gives CASSLLLAGVPNF.